This T cell receptor (beta chain) comes out of a study of cytomegalovirus exposure and HLA in healthy donors. This CDR3 spans 15 amino acids. J was trimmed by 3 bases and V by 3 bases; bases with no gene match: 7. Germline CDR1 reads SGHVS; CDR2 reads FQNEAQ. Clones were read by immunoSEQ multiplex PCR, and TCRdb kept only the in-frame ones, dropping some. The sample yields approximately 200,000 clones, roughly 84% seen once. Study-level findings and limits: That first-cohort TCR clusters tended to co-occur in the 130 or so validation repertoires was found in a later analysis. Published work reported that the classifier diagnosed cytomegalovirus status with high specificity and sensitivity. Altogether, 160 or so TCR beta chains were recorded as cytomegalovirus-associated.

Donors were drawn from the approximately 130-subject validation cohort, separate from the approximately 680-subject first cohort. Regarding this clone: The antigen remains undetermined.

The V gene is TRBV7-8, the J gene TRBJ1-2, with 7 bases aligning to TRBD1. The sample was PBMCs. This receptor was identified in a young man in good health and CMV-seropositive. The CDR3 spells CASSFRTGEDYGYTF. The CDR3 DNA reads as TGTGCCAGCAGCTTTCGCACAGGGGAAGACTATGGCTACACCTTC.